One sample yielded the 28 T cell receptor beta chains listed below, sequenced in a study of T cell changes during pregnancy in multiple sclerosis. Using immunoSEQ multiplex PCR, the repertoire was profiled, and TCRdb retains in-frame clones only, with some absent. The sample has around 35,000 clones, 90% to 95% seen once. Sequencing was performed on CD4+ T cells from peripheral blood mononuclear cells, taken after pregnancy. The receptors stem from a female donor with multiple sclerosis, enrolled in a pregnancy study.

The J gene is TRBJ2-1, the V gene TRBV7-8, with D maybe TRBD2 (6 bases). The V gene's germline CDR1 is SGHVS and CDR2 FQNEAQ. This CDR3 spans 11 amino acids. The V and J ends lost 1 base and 12 bases respectively, with 7 bases between them. In nucleotides, the CDR3 is TGTGCCAGCAGCTTAGGGGGAGGGCAGTTCTTC. This translates into CASSLGGGQFF.

The chain couples TRBV7-3 to TRBJ2-7; 10 positions match TRBD1. V trimming: 2 bases; J trimming: 3 bases; junction bases outside the gene matches: 7. The length of the CDR3 is 16 residues. CDR1 SGHTA and CDR2 FQGTGA come from the germline V gene. The CDR3 bases are TGTGCCAGCAGCTTAGACGGGGGGACAGGGGTCTACGAGCAGTACTTC. It translates to CASSLDGGTGVYEQYF.

J is TRBJ2-5 and V is TRBV18, with 7 bases aligning to TRBD1. This CDR3 comprises 14 residues. J gave up 5 bases and V 8 bases, and 11 bases lay outside the gene matches. Germline V gene sequence: CDR1 KGHSH, CDR2 LQKENI. The chain's CDR3 is CASRQQGREETQYF. The CDR3 coding sequence is TGTGCCAGCCGACAACAGGGGAGAGAGGAGACCCAGTACTTC.

V is TRBV30 and J is TRBJ2-7, with 11 bases aligning to TRBD2. Germline V CDR1 and CDR2: GTSNPN, SVGIG (reference sequence). J gave up 4 bases and V 4 bases, and 18 bases lay outside the gene matches. This CDR3 has 18 amino acids. For the CDR3, the DNA is TGTGCCTGGACTCCTCGCCGGACTAGCGGGTCCCACACGTACGAGCAGTACTTC. Translating gives CAWTPRRTSGSHTYEQYF.

The V and J genes are TRBV10-3 and TRBJ2-6; D perhaps matches TRBD2 (7 bases). CDR3 length equals 20 residues. CDR1 ENHRY and CDR2 SYGVKD come from the germline V gene. Trimming pared 0 bases from V and 0 bases from J, leaving 18 bases between. The CDR3 here is CAISESAGAFALSGANVLTF. The CDR3 nucleotides are TGTGCCATCAGTGAGTCGGCGGGGGCCTTCGCCCTCTCTGGGGCCAACGTCCTGACTTTC.

For the CDR3, the DNA is TGTGCCAGCAGCGTAGTTCCAGGGCGGCTAGCGGGAGGGCCGGCGGCCAATGAGCAGTTCTTC. It translates to CASSVVPGRLAGGPAANEQFF. V and J are TRBV9 and TRBJ2-1, with 12 nucleotides matching TRBD2. V dropped 0 bases and J dropped 6; count of bases not matched to a gene: 19. Per the germline V gene, CDR1 is SGDLS and CDR2 is YYNGEE. This CDR3 is 21 amino acids long.

The chain links TRBV25-1 to TRBJ1-2; 7 bases match TRBD1. V dropped 6 bases and J dropped 4; count of bases not matched to a gene: 5. The CDR3 is 13 amino acids. Per the germline V gene, CDR1 is MGHDK and CDR2 is SYGVNS. In nucleotides, the CDR3 is TGTGCCAGCAGCCCCGGGACAGTCTATGGCTACACCTTC. Its translation is CASSPGTVYGYTF.

J is TRBJ1-5 and V is TRBV15; 9 bases agree with TRBD1. Trimming removed 1 base from V and 4 bases from J; junction bases left unmatched: 2. The V gene's germline CDR1 is LNHNV and CDR2 YYDKDF (reference sequence). The CDR3 loop spans 15 amino acids. The CDR3 region is CATSRAGTGNQPQHF. As DNA, the CDR3 is TGTGCCACCAGCAGAGCTGGGACAGGGAATCAGCCCCAGCATTTT.

This clone was observed once. The V and J genes are TRBV7-2 and TRBJ2-2; the D is unclear. Germline V gives CDR1 SGHTA, CDR2 FQGNSA. The CDR3 loop spans 13 amino acids. Trimming took 5 bases from V and 6 from J, leaving 10 bases between them. The CDR3 coding sequence is TGTGCCAGCAGCCTACAGATCCCCGGGGAGCTGTTTTTT. This encodes CASSLQIPGELFF. Combining the CDR3 with reference TRBV7-2 and TRBJ2-2 gives the whole variable domain GAGVSQSPSNKVTEKGKDVELRCDPISGHTALYWYRQSLGQGLEFLIYFQGNSAPDKSGLPSDRFSAERTGGSVSTLTIQRTQQEDSAVYLCASSLQIPGELFFGEGSRLTVL.

The rearrangement joins TRBV6-1 to TRBJ2-5, with TRBD2 identical over 11 bases. Germline V lookup: CDR1 MNHNS, CDR2 SASEGT. The CDR3 runs 17 residues. Trimming cost V 4 bases and J 5 bases; bases outside gene matches: 12. The CDR3, as DNA: TGTGCCAGCAGTGGGGGCATAACTAGCGGGAGTGGGGAGACCCAGTACTTC. It encodes CASSGGITSGSGETQYF.

The chain combines TRBV11-2 with TRBJ2-2, with unresolved D. The CDR3 has 13 residues. The V end was cut by 1 base, the J end by 7 bases, with 7 bases between. Germline V gene sequence: CDR1 SGHAT, CDR2 FQNNGV. The CDR3 protein is CASSLASYGELFF. The CDR3 nucleotides read TGTGCCAGCAGCTTAGCTAGTTACGGGGAGCTGTTTTTT.

This clone was seen a few times. V and J are TRBV2 and TRBJ1-5; D is possibly TRBD1 (5 bases). Trimming took 7 bases from V and 3 from J, leaving 10 bases between them. CDR3 length equals 13 residues. CDR1 and CDR2 (germline): SNHLY, FYNNEI. CDR3 nucleotide sequence: TGTGCCAGCAATAGGGGAAACAATCAGCCCCAGCATTTT. It encodes CASNRGNNQPQHF.

V is TRBV7-3 and J is TRBJ2-3, with TRBD2 identical over 7 bases. From germline, CDR1 is SGHTA and CDR2 FQGTGA. The CDR3 runs to 15 residues. V lost 0 bases to trimming and J lost 3 bases; unmatched junction nucleotides: 3. This chain's CDR3 is CASSLTSGQTDTQYF. The CDR3 DNA reads TGTGCCAGCAGCTTAACTAGCGGGCAGACAGATACGCAGTATTTT.

V is TRBV5-5 and J is TRBJ2-3; maybe TRBD1 (5 bases). In germline, CDR1 is SGHKS, CDR2 YYEKEE (reference sequence). This CDR3 is 15 amino acids long. V lost 2 bases and J 4 bases, leaving 14 bases between the germline ends. The CDR3 coding sequence is TGTGCCAGCAGCTTCGCGTCAGGGATTTCAGATACGCAGTATTTT. It specifies CASSFASGISDTQYF.

The chain carries TRBV25-1 and TRBJ2-2; D gene ambiguous. Trimming pared 1 base from V and 7 bases from J, leaving 13 bases between. The CDR3 is 15 residues long. Germline CDR1 MGHDK, CDR2 SYGVNS. The CDR3 reads CASSEWALSSGELFF. Here the CDR3 DNA reads TGTGCCAGCAGTGAATGGGCACTCTCGAGCGGGGAGCTGTTTTTT.

J is TRBJ2-7 and V is TRBV9; 16 bases fit TRBD2. Trimming cost V 0 bases and J 5 bases; bases outside gene matches: 11. The length of the CDR3 is 19 residues. CDR1 and CDR2 (germline): SGDLS, YYNGEE. Here the CDR3 reads CASSVGTGLAGGHGDEQYF. In DNA form, the CDR3 reads TGTGCCAGCAGCGTAGGGACGGGACTAGCGGGGGGGCACGGAGACGAGCAGTACTTC.

Only a few counts were recorded for this clone. V gene TRBV10-3 combines with J gene TRBJ2-7; perhaps TRBD2 as D (6 bases). CDR3 length: 12 residues. The V and J ends lost 0 bases and 6 bases respectively, with 6 bases between them. Per germline, CDR1 ENHRY and CDR2 SYGVKD. The CDR3 here is CAISESRGEQYF. In DNA, the CDR3 is TGTGCCATCAGTGAGTCGCGGGGCGAGCAGTACTTC.

CDR3 DNA: TGCAGCGTTGTCATGCGGGACGGCGAGCAGTACTTC. As protein: CSVVMRDGEQYF. The chain combines TRBV29-1 with TRBJ2-7, with D maybe TRBD2 (6 bases). The CDR3 has 12 amino acids. Germline V lookup: CDR1 SQVTM, CDR2 ANQGSEA. The V end was cut by 4 bases, the J end by 6 bases, with 13 bases between.

The rearrangement joins TRBV19 to TRBJ1-2, with D maybe TRBD1 (6 bases). V was shortened by 1 base and J by 0 bases, with 15 bases between the two germline ends. This CDR3 region has 17 residues. The V gene's germline CDR1 is LNHDA and CDR2 SQIVND (reference sequence). The CDR3 region is CASSIGGRGSSNYGYTF. The CDR3 coding sequence is TGTGCCAGTAGTATAGGGGGCAGGGGCTCCTCTAACTATGGCTACACCTTC. Based on the CDR3 plus reference TRBV19 and TRBJ1-2, the full variable domain is DGGITQSPKYLFRKEGQNVTLSCEQNLNHDAMYWYRQDPGQGLRLIYYSQIVNDFQKGDIAEGYSVSREKKESFPLTVTSAQKNPTAFYLCASSIGGRGSSNYGYTFGSGTRLTVV.

The rearrangement links TRBV10-3 to TRBJ1-1, with D tentatively TRBD1 (6 bases). This CDR3 has 13 amino acids. Germline values: CDR1 ENHRY, CDR2 SYGVKD. Trimming stripped 7 bases from V and 0 bases from J, with 9 bases between. CDR3 bases: TGTGCCATCAAAGGACAGCTGAACACTGAAGCTTTCTTT. This codes for CAIKGQLNTEAFF.

This clone has a single count. The chain joins TRBV28 to TRBJ2-3, with 9 bases aligning to TRBD2. This CDR3 region has 15 residues. Germline CDR1 reads MDHEN; CDR2 reads SYDVKM. V trimming: 5 bases; J trimming: 5 bases; junction bases outside the gene matches: 8. CDR3 protein: CASSILLAGRDTQYF. The CDR3 DNA sequence: TGTGCCAGCAGTATACTCCTAGCGGGAAGAGATACGCAGTATTTT. Supplemented by reference TRBV28 and TRBJ2-3, the full variable domain reads DVKVTQSSRYLVKRTGEKVFLECVQDMDHENMFWYRQDPGLGLRLIYFSYDVKMKEKGDIPEGYSVSREKKERFSLILESASTNQTSMYLCASSILLAGRDTQYFGPGTRLTVL.

The chain is built from TRBV29-1 and TRBJ1-1; D gene unclear. Trimming took off 4 bases at V and 3 bases at J, with 18 bases between the two ends. The CDR3 has 15 amino acids. Germline V gene data show CDR1 as SQVTM and CDR2 as ANQGSEA. CDR3 coding DNA: TGCAGCGTTGGAGGAGGGAAGGAAATCGACACTGAAGCTTTCTTT. It translates to CSVGGGKEIDTEAFF.

This clone was seen only once. The chain is built from TRBV14 and TRBJ2-7, with D unclear. CDR3 length: 13 residues. The germline gives CDR1 SGHDN, CDR2 FVKESK. V shed 4 bases and J shed 3 bases, with 10 bases lying between them. The CDR3 DNA follows: TGTGCCAGCAGCCGTCTGAGTTTCTACGAGCAGTACTTC. Encoded protein: CASSRLSFYEQYF.

The chain links TRBV12-5 to TRBJ2-7; 8 bases align to TRBD2. Germline V gene sequence: CDR1 LGHNT, CDR2 FRNRAP. This CDR3 comprises 16 residues. The trim removed 0 bases at V and 0 bases at J, leaving 4 bases unmatched. CDR3 sequence reads: CASGLVVAGSSYEQYF. As DNA, the CDR3 is TGTGCTAGTGGTTTGGTCGTAGCGGGGAGCTCCTACGAGCAGTACTTC.

The chain has TRBV5-4 and TRBJ2-7; TRBD2 agrees at 7 bases. The germline gives CDR1 SGHNT, CDR2 YYREEE (reference sequence). The CDR3 length is 13 residues. Germline trimming cut 0 bases from V and 6 bases from J; bases unmatched to any gene: 3. CDR3 sequence: CASSLVGGGEQYF. CDR3 nucleotides: TGTGCCAGCAGCTTGGTGGGGGGGGGCGAGCAGTACTTC.

The rearrangement links TRBV19 to TRBJ2-5, with D perhaps matching TRBD1 (6 bases). From germline, CDR1 is LNHDA and CDR2 SQIVND (reference sequence). V was clipped by 11 bases and J by 1 base, with 17 bases between them. The length of the CDR3 is 14 residues. In DNA form, the CDR3 reads TGTGCCCCCCAGGACAGTTGGGCCCAAGAGACCCAGTACTTC. This codes for CAPQDSWAQETQYF.

This chain uses TRBV6-6 with TRBJ2-3; TRBD2 is a possible D gene (5 bases). Germline V gene data show CDR1 as MNHNY and CDR2 as SVGAGI (reference sequence). CDR3 length equals 12 residues. Trimming stripped 8 bases from V and 4 bases from J, with 10 bases between. The chain's CDR3 is CASAASPDTQYF. The CDR3 region has the DNA TGTGCCAGCGCGGCTAGCCCAGATACGCAGTATTTT.

V usage is TRBV28 and J usage is TRBJ2-7; TRBD1 matches 11 bases. Germline CDR1 is MDHEN and CDR2 is SYDVKM. This CDR3 contains 15 residues. Trimming at V came to 6 bases and at J to 5 bases, leaving 9 bases not matched to a gene. CDR3 amino acids: CASRRTGQGAHEQYF. The CDR3 region has the DNA TGTGCCAGCAGGAGAACCGGACAGGGGGCACACGAGCAGTACTTC.